These 30 T cell receptor beta chains came from one sample sequenced in a study of CD8 T cells in ankylosing spondylitis. TCRdb recomputed calls from the 5' RACE reads with MiXCR, one row per CDR3 protein. The data show about 220,000 distinct CDR3 sequences, 25% to 30% seen once. What was sequenced was blood, either unsorted or a sorted T cell fraction (not recorded which). These receptors came from a male donor with ankylosing spondylitis or in good health (not recorded which).

J is TRBJ2-7 and V is TRBV12-3 or TRBV12-4, with D tentatively TRBD2 (6 bases). This CDR3 has 14 amino acids. Trimming cost V 6 bases and J 3 bases, with 15 bases left between them. CDR3 coding DNA: TGTGCCAGCAGCCGGGACTTGCTCCGCTACGAGCAGTACTTC. It is translated as CASSRDLLRYEQYF.

This clonotype was seen only a few times. The chain couples TRBV18 to TRBJ1-1; a weak D match, TRBD1 (6 bases). Trimming took 3 bases from V and 5 from J, leaving 13 bases between them. This CDR3 comprises 14 residues. Germline CDR1 and CDR2: KGHSH and LQKENI. The CDR3: CASSPGQRGTEAFF. The CDR3 nucleotides read TGTGCCAGCTCACCTGGACAGCGTGGGACTGAAGCTTTCTTT.

This chain connects TRBV20-1 to TRBJ2-1; a possible D gene is TRBD2 (5 bases). Germline-derived CDR1 and CDR2 are DFQATT and SNEGSKA (reference sequence). Trimming took off 3 bases at V and 2 bases at J, with 8 bases between the two ends. The CDR3 totals 13 residues. The DNA of the CDR3 is TGCAGTGCTAGTCTAGCCCCCTACAATGAGCAGTTCTTC. Protein: CSASLAPYNEQFF.

This clonotype was found a few times. This chain links TRBV6-5 with TRBJ2-7; 8 bases are shared with TRBD2. CDR3 length equals 14 residues. With 3 bases clipped from V and 3 bases from J, the junction kept 4 bases outside the gene matches. Per the germline V gene, CDR1 is MNHEY and CDR2 is SVGAGI. The CDR3 DNA reads as TGTGCCAGCAGTTATGGGACTAGAGACTACGAGCAGTACTTC. Translation gives CASSYGTRDYEQYF.

This CDR3 is CASTGGGRGYEQYF. The CDR3 bases are TGTGCCAGCACGGGTGGCGGGAGAGGGTACGAGCAGTACTTC. The chain recombines TRBV2 with TRBJ2-7; 7 bases are a match to TRBD2. With 7 bases clipped from V and 4 bases from J, the junction kept 10 bases outside the gene matches. CDR3 length: 14 amino acids. Germline CDR1 is SNHLY and CDR2 is FYNNEI.

Many counts were recorded for this clonotype. J is TRBJ1-1 and V is TRBV20-1, with D possibly matching TRBD1 (6 bases). The V gene lost 6 bases and the J gene lost 1 base, with 18 bases spanning the gap. This CDR3 spans 15 amino acids. Looked up from germline, CDR1 is DFQATT and CDR2 is SNEGSKA (reference sequence). CDR3 sequence: CSAPLPGHWNTEAFF. CDR3 nucleotide sequence: TGCAGTGCCCCCCTCCCGGGACATTGGAACACTGAAGCTTTCTTT.

This clonotype was picked up many times. The gene calls are TRBV4-2 and TRBJ2-1; D perhaps matches TRBD2 (6 bases). The CDR3 extends over 16 amino acids. The V and J ends lost 4 bases and 0 bases respectively, with 13 bases between them. CDR1 LGHNA and CDR2 YNFKEQ come from the germline V gene. The CDR3 spells CASSPLAESSYNEQFF. CDR3 in DNA: TGTGCCAGCAGCCCGTTAGCGGAGAGCTCCTACAATGAGCAGTTCTTC.

This clonotype was counted at least ten times. The CDR3 reads CASSFLRTSGSRGELFF. Here the CDR3 DNA reads TGTGCCAGCAGTTTCCTCAGGACTAGCGGGAGTCGAGGGGAGCTGTTTTTT. The chain links TRBV28 to TRBJ2-2, with 13 bases identical to TRBD2. J lost 8 bases, V lost 3 bases, and 9 bases had no gene match. CDR3 length: 17 amino acids. Germline CDR1 and CDR2: MDHEN and SYDVKM.

The chain has TRBV9 and TRBJ1-5; TRBD1 might be the D (5 bases). CDR3 length equals 13 residues. With 0 bases removed from V and 9 bases from J, the gap between germline ends came to 10 bases. The germline CDR1 and CDR2 sequences are SGDLS and YYNGEE. The CDR3 loop reads CASSVVGGGPQHF. The CDR3 coding sequence is TGTGCCAGCAGCGTAGTCGGCGGGGGGCCCCAGCATTTT. The full variable domain, completed using reference TRBV9 and TRBJ1-5, is DSGVTQTPKHLITATGQRVTLRCSPRSGDLSVYWYQQSLDQGLQFLIQYYNGEERAKGNILERFSAQQFPDLHSELNLSSLELGDSALYFCASSVVGGGPQHFGDGTRLSIL.

This clonotype was seen a handful of times. The V call is TRBV20-1, the J call TRBJ2-5; 10 nucleotides align to TRBD2. Per the germline V gene, CDR1 is DFQATT and CDR2 is SNEGSKA (reference sequence). The CDR3 has 13 residues. V dropped 6 bases and J dropped 1; count of bases not matched to a gene: 2. DNA of the CDR3: TGCAGTGCCAGGACTAGCGGCCAAGAGACCCAGTACTTC. Residues: CSARTSGQETQYF.

This clonotype has more than one count but fewer than ten. The CDR3 loop is CASSALRIGEQFF. For the CDR3, the DNA is TGTGCCAGCAGTGCCCTCCGCATCGGTGAGCAGTTCTTC. The chain is built from TRBV6-1 and TRBJ2-1; no reliable D call. V dropped 4 bases and J dropped 9 bases, with 13 bases sitting between them. The CDR3 extends over 13 amino acids. Per the germline V gene, CDR1 is MNHNS and CDR2 is SASEGT.

This clonotype was observed at least ten times. The chain is built from TRBV12-5 and TRBJ2-7; D assignment may be TRBD1 or TRBD2 (5 bases each). From germline, CDR1 is LGHNT and CDR2 FRNRAP. Trimming shortened V by 5 bases and J by 2 bases, and 19 bases separated the two germline ends. This CDR3 has 16 amino acids. The CDR3: CASGPPPGTGTYEQYF. The CDR3, as DNA: TGTGCTAGTGGTCCCCCCCCCGGGACGGGGACCTACGAGCAGTACTTC.

This clonotype has a handful of counts. The V and J genes are TRBV29-1 and TRBJ2-5; D call uncertain. Between the trimmed V and J ends, which lost 1 base and 4 bases, there was a span of 1 base. CDR3 size: 10 residues. Germline lookup yields CDR1 SQVTM and CDR2 ANQGSEA. The CDR3 protein is CSVEAETQYF. The CDR3 nucleotides are TGCAGCGTTGAAGCAGAGACCCAGTACTTC.

This sequence joins TRBV9 and TRBJ2-1; perhaps TRBD2 as D (6 bases). The CDR3 runs 12 residues. In germline, CDR1 is SGDLS, CDR2 YYNGEE. Trimming pared 4 bases from V and 7 bases from J, leaving 9 bases between. DNA of the CDR3: TGTGCCAGCAGCCTAGCGACAAATGAGCAGTTCTTC. It specifies CASSLATNEQFF.

This clonotype appeared many times. This chain uses TRBV20-1 with TRBJ2-3; D perhaps matches TRBD1 (6 bases). V was shortened by 3 bases and J by 2 bases, with 9 bases between the two germline ends. From germline, CDR1 is DFQATT and CDR2 SNEGSKA (reference sequence). This CDR3 has 13 amino acids. DNA for the CDR3: TGCAGTGCTAGCCGGGGACACACAGATACGCAGTATTTT. Translation: CSASRGHTDTQYF.

The sample holds many counts of this clonotype. The chain combines TRBV12-3 or TRBV12-4 with TRBJ2-5; D is possibly TRBD1 or TRBD2 (5 bases each). V dropped 2 bases and J dropped 6 bases, with 13 bases sitting between them. This CDR3 is built from 14 residues. In DNA, the CDR3 is TGTGCCAGCAGTTTAAGTTCTCGGGGCCAGACCCAGTACTTC. Translation gives CASSLSSRGQTQYF.

There are a few counts of this clonotype. DNA for the CDR3: TGCGCCAGCAGCCAAGATTGGGGGGCCGCTTTCTTT. Translating it yields CASSQDWGAAFF. The chain is built from TRBV4-1 and TRBJ1-1; TRBD1 might be the D (6 bases). Per germline, CDR1 MGHRA and CDR2 YSYEKL. The V end lost 0 bases, the J end lost 11 bases, and 10 bases lay between the germline ends. The CDR3 contains 12 residues.

This clonotype came up a few times. V usage is TRBV5-1 and J usage is TRBJ2-3; tentatively, D is TRBD2 (5 bases). The CDR3 loop spans 15 amino acids. The germline V gene encodes CDR1 SGHRS and CDR2 YFSETQ. The germline V and J ends were trimmed by 0 bases and 5 bases, with 13 bases remaining between them. Here the CDR3 DNA reads TGCGCCAGCAGCTTGGCCGATAGCGCGGTAGATACGCAGTATTTT. Translated: CASSLADSAVDTQYF.

This chain uses TRBV12-3 or TRBV12-4 with TRBJ2-2; 10 nucleotides line up with TRBD1. The CDR3 consists of 15 residues. The V and J ends lost 6 bases and 4 bases, in that order; junction bases with no gene match: 5. The CDR3 nucleotides are TGTGCCAGCAGAGACAGGGGGCGCCTCACCGGGGAGCTGTTTTTT. It translates to CASRDRGRLTGELFF.

This clonotype appeared many times. The chain has TRBV4-2 and TRBJ1-1, with TRBD1 as a possible D gene (6 bases). CDR3 length equals 15 residues. V dropped 1 base and J dropped 1 base, with 10 bases sitting between them. CDR1 and CDR2 from the germline V gene are LGHNA and YNFKEQ. This CDR3 reads CASSQAPQGNTEAFF. The CDR3 bases are TGTGCCAGCAGCCAAGCCCCACAGGGGAACACTGAAGCTTTCTTT.

This clonotype was seen repeatedly, ten times or more. This rearrangement joins TRBV20-1 to TRBJ2-3; 7 nucleotides match TRBD2. CDR1 DFQATT and CDR2 SNEGSKA come from the germline V gene (reference sequence). J was trimmed by 3 bases and V by 5 bases; bases with no gene match: 14. The CDR3 has 16 residues. CDR3 protein: CSAETGLRLLTDTQYF. Written as DNA, the CDR3 is TGCAGTGCTGAAACGGGACTACGTCTTCTGACAGATACGCAGTATTTT.

This clonotype was counted many times. This rearrangement joins TRBV5-1 to TRBJ2-1; 7 nucleotides match TRBD1. J gave up 6 bases and V 4 bases, and 13 bases lay outside the gene matches. Germline V lookup: CDR1 SGHRS, CDR2 YFSETQ. This CDR3 is built from 16 residues. CDR3 in amino acids: CASSKKDRAMPNEQFF. CDR3 DNA: TGCGCCAGCAGCAAAAAAGACAGGGCGATGCCCAATGAGCAGTTCTTC.

This clonotype appeared many times. This chain uses TRBV10-2 with TRBJ2-5; D is ambiguous. The CDR3 runs 11 residues. Trimming removed 3 bases from V and 9 bases from J, with 8 bases in between. Germline CDR1 WSHSY, CDR2 SAAADI. CDR3 nucleotide sequence: TGCGCCAGCAGTGAAGAACGGGCCCAGTACTTC. This codes for CASSEERAQYF.

The chain carries TRBV6-2 or TRBV6-3 and TRBJ2-2; D is uncertain. V shed 2 bases and J shed 6 bases, with 10 bases lying between them. The CDR3 extends over 14 amino acids. Germline V gene data show CDR1 as MNHEY and CDR2 as SVGEGT. CDR3 sequence (DNA): TGTGCCAGCAGTTACGTGATCGAGGCCGGGGAGCTGTTTTTT. It is translated as CASSYVIEAGELFF.

The CDR3 coding sequence is TGCGCCAGCAGCCAAGATATCGGCCCAGGAATTTTTAACTATGGCTACACCTTC. This codes for CASSQDIGPGIFNYGYTF. This chain links TRBV4-1 with TRBJ1-2; D not resolved. Trimming shortened V by 0 bases and J by 1 base, and 18 bases separated the two germline ends. This CDR3 is 18 amino acids long. The germline gives CDR1 MGHRA, CDR2 YSYEKL.

This rearrangement joins TRBV7-2 to TRBJ2-1; 9 positions match TRBD2. The CDR3 consists of 16 residues. Germline V gene lookup returns CDR1 SGHTA and CDR2 FQGNSA. After removal of 6 bases from V and 4 bases from J, the junction contained 10 bases not matched to a gene. For the CDR3, the DNA is TGTGCCAGCAGTTCCCGGGGAGCGGGAGGTTACAATGAGCAGTTCTTC. Amino acids: CASSSRGAGGYNEQFF.

This clonotype came up many times. The rearrangement uses TRBV4-1 and TRBJ1-1, with D maybe TRBD1 (6 bases). The length of the CDR3 is 14 residues. Germline CDR1 reads MGHRA; CDR2 reads YSYEKL. Between the trimmed V and J ends, which lost 4 bases and 4 bases, there was a span of 13 bases. The CDR3 here is CASSPQGRGTEAFF. CDR3 coding DNA: TGCGCCAGCAGCCCCCAGGGGAGGGGCACTGAAGCTTTCTTT.

The gene calls are TRBV12-3 or TRBV12-4 and TRBJ2-3; possible D gene TRBD2, 6 bases. CDR3 length equals 15 residues. Trimming removed 1 base at V and 2 bases at J, with 10 bases between. The CDR3 nucleotides read TGTGCCAGCAGTTTAGATAGCGGCTTCACAGATACGCAGTATTTT. Protein sequence: CASSLDSGFTDTQYF.

V is TRBV6-1 and J is TRBJ1-1; D is possibly TRBD1 (6 bases). The CDR3 runs to 14 residues. Germline-derived CDR1 and CDR2 are MNHNS and SASEGT. With 6 bases removed from V and 0 bases from J, the gap between germline ends came to 11 bases. CDR3: CASRVRDMNTEAFF. The CDR3 coding sequence is TGTGCCAGCAGAGTCAGGGACATGAACACTGAAGCTTTCTTT.

Regarding this clonotype: Its ends do not fully match the called genes, so a read error is possible. V usage is TRBV7-7 and J usage is TRBJ2-1, with 13 nucleotides matching TRBD2. Per germline, CDR1 SSHAT and CDR2 FNYEAQ (reference sequence). The CDR3 runs 15 residues. CDR3 nucleotide sequence: TGTGCTAGCAGCAAGGGACTAGCGGGATACAATGAGCAGTTCTTC. It is translated as CASSKGLAGYNEQFF. Supplemented by reference TRBV7-7 and TRBJ2-1, the full variable domain reads GAGVSQSPRYKVTKRGQDVTLRCDPISSHATLYWYQQALGQGPEFLTYFNYEAQPDKSGLPSDRFSAERPEGSISTLTIQRTEQRDSAMYRCASSKGLAGYNEQFFGPGTRLTVL.